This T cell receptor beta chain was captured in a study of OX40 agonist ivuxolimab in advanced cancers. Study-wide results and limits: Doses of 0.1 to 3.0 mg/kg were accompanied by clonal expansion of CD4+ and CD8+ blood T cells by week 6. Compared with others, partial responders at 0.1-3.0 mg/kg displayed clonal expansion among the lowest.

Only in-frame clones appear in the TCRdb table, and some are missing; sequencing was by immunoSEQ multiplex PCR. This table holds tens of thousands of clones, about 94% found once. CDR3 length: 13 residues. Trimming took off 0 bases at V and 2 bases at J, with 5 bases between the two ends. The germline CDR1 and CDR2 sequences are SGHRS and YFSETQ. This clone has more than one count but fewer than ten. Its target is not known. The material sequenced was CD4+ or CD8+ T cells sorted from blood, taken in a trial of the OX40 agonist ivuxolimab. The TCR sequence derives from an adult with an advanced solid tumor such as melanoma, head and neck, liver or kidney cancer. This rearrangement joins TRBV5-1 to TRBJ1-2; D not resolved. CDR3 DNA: TGCGCCAGCAGCTTGGGTGAAAACTATGGCTACACCTTC. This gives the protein CASSLGENYGYTF.